This T cell receptor (beta chain) stems from a study of CD8+CD57+ T cells in acquired aplastic anemia. As for the study in general: DNA recovered from sorted CD4+ and CD8+ cells had a mean of 3.2 ug.

Study findings and constraints: Around 27 CD8+ CDR3 sequences occurred in both the patients and the controls. Patients were compared with controls for CD8+ Simpson's diversity, and no significant difference emerged.

The sequenced patients had an expansion of CD8+CD57+ cells seen by flow cytometry. Every patient was diagnosed with severe acquired aplastic anemia. Genomic DNA, serving as template, underwent TCR beta VDJ and CDR3 profiling. TCRdb re-called the reads through MiXCR, storing one row per CDR3 protein. In the table there are around 200,000 distinct CDR3 sequences, nearly 65% of which are singletons. Details on this clonotype: Its antigen remains unknown.

Sequenced sample: sorted CD4+, CD8+, or CD8+CD57+ T cells (not recorded which) from PBMCs. The origin of this receptor is a human donor with aplastic anemia.

The chain's CDR3 is CASRPRSSGNTIYF. CDR3 nucleotides: TGTGCCAGCAGACCGAGGAGCTCTGGAAACACCATATATTTT. This rearrangement joins TRBV7-9 to TRBJ1-3; D gene ambiguous. The CDR3 contains 14 residues. The V end was cut by 6 bases, the J end by 0 bases, with 9 bases between. Germline lookup yields CDR1 SEHNR and CDR2 FQNEAQ (reference sequence).